Presented here are 25 T cell receptor beta chains from one specimen sequenced in a study of blood T cell repertoires in COVID-19. Profiling relied on immunoSEQ multiplex PCR, and the TCRdb table lists in-frame clones only, not all of them. The sample consists of about 130,000 clones, around 81% of them appearing once. The sequencing sample was made of peripheral blood. The receptors were sampled from a woman aged 45-65 years with acute or convalescent COVID-19.

This clone has only a few counts. The chain couples TRBV3-1 (or the pseudogene TRBV3-2) to TRBJ1-1; D remains ambiguous. The CDR3 is 11 residues long. With 7 bases removed from V and 6 bases from J, the gap between germline ends came to 9 bases. Germline assignment: CDR1 LGHDT and CDR2 YNNKEL (reference sequence). CDR3 DNA sequence: TGTGCCAGCATCGGGTCGTCTGAAGCTTTCTTT. Residues: CASIGSSEAFF.

J is TRBJ1-2 and V is TRBV5-1; 8 bases map to TRBD1. CDR1 and CDR2 from the germline V gene are SGHRS and YFSETQ. The V segment lost 4 bases and the J segment 4 bases; nucleotides outside the gene matches: 9. The CDR3 contains 15 residues. CDR3 loop: CASSPGQGLSYGYTF. In DNA, the CDR3 is TGCGCCAGCAGCCCAGGACAGGGTTTAAGCTATGGCTACACCTTC.

This sequence joins TRBV27 and TRBJ2-3; D gene uncertain. This CDR3 comprises 14 residues. The germline CDR1 and CDR2 sequences are MNHEY and SMNVEV (reference sequence). The ends were cut back, 4 bases at V and 0 bases at J, with 8 bases in the middle. The CDR3 nucleotides are TGTGCCAGCAGTTCCCGACTTAGCACAGATACGCAGTATTTT. This sequence encodes CASSSRLSTDTQYF.

The chain links TRBV4-1 to TRBJ1-2, with D possibly TRBD1 on 6 matching bases. V was shortened by 0 bases and J by 8 bases, with 19 bases between the two germline ends. The CDR3 consists of 16 residues. Looked up from germline, CDR1 is MGHRA and CDR2 is YSYEKL. The CDR3 DNA is TGCGCCAGCAGCCAAGATACACGGGGGGCCTGGTCGGGCTACACCTTC. This sequence encodes CASSQDTRGAWSGYTF.

The chain joins TRBV2 to TRBJ2-1; 10 bases align to TRBD2. V lost 8 bases and J lost 15; bases outside the gene matches: 7. CDR1 and CDR2 (germline): SNHLY, FYNNEI. The CDR3 length is 11 residues. CDR3 in amino acids: CASGIAGGWFF. The CDR3 DNA follows: TGTGCCAGCGGAATAGCGGGGGGTTGGTTCTTC.

The rearrangement links TRBV6-5 to TRBJ1-1, with unresolved D. This CDR3 contains 12 residues. V gave up 4 bases and J gave up 5 bases, with 8 bases separating them. Germline V gene lookup returns CDR1 MNHEY and CDR2 SVGAGI. Here the CDR3 reads CASSLRGTEAFF. The CDR3 DNA follows: TGTGCCAGCAGTTTACGAGGGACTGAAGCTTTCTTT.

The rearrangement links TRBV7-9 to TRBJ1-5, with D perhaps matching TRBD1 (5 bases). V lost 3 bases to trimming and J lost 2 bases, with 8 bases between them. Germline V gives CDR1 SEHNR, CDR2 FQNEAQ (reference sequence). The CDR3 runs 14 residues. DNA of the CDR3: TGTGCCAGCAGCTTGGGAGGGGGCAATCAGCCCCAGCATTTT. Protein sequence: CASSLGGGNQPQHF.

The gene calls are TRBV5-1 and TRBJ1-1; D unresolved. V was shortened by 5 bases and J by 0 bases, with 8 bases between the two germline ends. This CDR3 region has 13 residues. In germline, CDR1 is SGHRS, CDR2 YFSETQ. The CDR3 reads CASSEAMNTEAFF. As DNA, the CDR3 is TGCGCCAGCAGTGAAGCAATGAACACTGAAGCTTTCTTT.

The genes are TRBV20-1 and TRBJ2-3, with 9 bases aligning to TRBD2. CDR3 length: 15 amino acids. Germline assignment: CDR1 DFQATT and CDR2 SNEGSKA (reference sequence). V lost 3 bases, J lost 3 bases, and 7 bases stayed unmatched. The CDR3 DNA follows: TGCAGTGCTAGTGACCTAGCGGGGCTTACAGATACGCAGTATTTT. Translated, it gives CSASDLAGLTDTQYF.

To note about this clone: The same CDR3 can be traced to other DNA sequences in this sample. The chain couples TRBV15 to TRBJ2-2; TRBD2 aligns across 9 bases. The CDR3 runs to 16 residues. Germline-derived CDR1 and CDR2 are LNHNV and YYDKDF (reference sequence). Trimming at V came to 1 base and at J to 2 bases, leaving 2 bases not matched to a gene. CDR3 nucleotides: TGTGCCACCAGCAGAGTAGCGGGGGCAAACACCGGGGAGCTGTTTTTT. It translates to CATSRVAGANTGELFF.

The V gene is TRBV5-1, the J gene TRBJ2-1, with D tentatively TRBD1 (5 bases). The CDR3 length is 13 residues. V gave up 0 bases and J gave up 7 bases, with 8 bases separating them. The germline gives CDR1 SGHRS, CDR2 YFSETQ. CDR3 bases: TGCGCCAGCAGCTTGGAGGGGTTAAATGAGCAGTTCTTC. Amino acid sequence: CASSLEGLNEQFF.

Only one count was recorded for this clone. The chain has TRBV7-9 and TRBJ1-1; TRBD1 might be the D (5 bases). The V end was cut by 7 bases, the J end by 1 base, with 7 bases between. In germline, CDR1 is SEHNR, CDR2 FQNEAQ (reference sequence). The length of the CDR3 is 12 residues. This CDR3 is CASNRGNTEAFF. The CDR3 nucleotides are TGTGCCAGCAATAGGGGGAACACTGAAGCTTTCTTT.

This clone was observed a handful of times. The chain combines TRBV5-1 with TRBJ1-3, with a weak D call TRBD1 (5 bases). V was cut by 0 bases and J by 4 bases, with 11 bases left in between. Germline V CDR1 and CDR2: SGHRS, YFSETQ. The CDR3 is made up of 15 amino acids. CDR3 DNA: TGCGCCAGCAGCTTGGGACAGAGTTTCGGAAACACCATATATTTT. It codes for CASSLGQSFGNTIYF.

The chain joins TRBV28 to TRBJ1-5, with D tentatively TRBD1 (5 bases). The CDR3 extends over 16 amino acids. Deletions cut 2 bases from V and 0 bases from J, with 11 bases between. Germline CDR1 and CDR2: MDHEN and SYDVKM. CDR3 coding DNA: TGTGCCAGCAGTTTACCCACAGGATATAGCAATCAGCCCCAGCATTTT. This gives the protein CASSLPTGYSNQPQHF.

This rearrangement joins TRBV19 to TRBJ1-2; 8 bases map to TRBD1. CDR1 is LNHDA and CDR2 is SQIVND in the germline V gene (reference sequence). The CDR3 sequence is 13 residues long. V lost 7 bases, J lost 7 bases, and 8 bases stayed unmatched. In DNA form, the CDR3 reads TGTGCCAGTACCCTGACAGGGGAAGGTGGCTACACCTTC. Amino acid sequence: CASTLTGEGGYTF.

The chain couples TRBV15 to TRBJ1-6; D is unclear. V was clipped by 3 bases and J by 9 bases, with 6 bases between them. Germline V lookup: CDR1 LNHNV, CDR2 YYDKDF (reference sequence). CDR3 length equals 12 residues. The DNA of the CDR3 is TGTGCCACCAGCAGTTTTAGTTCACCCCTCCACTTT. Translating gives CATSSFSSPLHF.

The rearrangement joins TRBV7-9 to TRBJ2-1; D might be TRBD2 (5 bases). Germline loops: CDR1 SEHNR, CDR2 FQNEAQ (reference sequence). The CDR3 loop spans 14 amino acids. The ends were cut back, 4 bases at V and 7 bases at J, with 14 bases in the middle. The CDR3 reads CASSYGMRENEQFF. For the CDR3, the DNA is TGTGCCAGCAGCTACGGGATGAGGGAAAATGAGCAGTTCTTC.

V gene TRBV10-1 combines with J gene TRBJ2-1; 9 bases align to TRBD2. This CDR3 has 14 residues. Germline assignment: CDR1 WNHNN and CDR2 SYGVQD (reference sequence). V lost 4 bases and J lost 8; bases outside the gene matches: 6. Written as DNA, the CDR3 is TGCGCCAGCAGTGCTGCGGGAGGGCCTTATGAGCAGTTCTTC. Protein: CASSAAGGPYEQFF.

This chain links TRBV3-1 (or the pseudogene TRBV3-2) with TRBJ2-1; 12 bases are a match to TRBD2. The CDR3 runs to 17 residues. J was trimmed by 5 bases and V by 1 base; bases with no gene match: 6. Germline assignment: CDR1 LGHDT and CDR2 YNNKEL (reference sequence). This CDR3 reads CASSQVTSGSWDNEQFF. CDR3 nucleotides: TGTGCCAGCAGCCAAGTGACTAGCGGGAGTTGGGACAATGAGCAGTTCTTC.

This chain links TRBV18 with TRBJ2-3; a weak D match, TRBD2 (6 bases). CDR1 and CDR2 from the germline V gene are KGHSH and LQKENI. V lost 4 bases to trimming and J lost 5 bases, with 7 bases between them. The CDR3 extends over 12 amino acids. The CDR3 is CASSQGLDTQYF. The CDR3 coding sequence is TGTGCCAGCTCACAGGGACTAGATACGCAGTATTTT.

V usage is TRBV5-1 and J usage is TRBJ1-5; D possibly corresponds to TRBD1 (6 bases). Germline values: CDR1 SGHRS, CDR2 YFSETQ. This CDR3 region has 14 residues. V shed 7 bases and J shed 6 bases, with 17 bases lying between them. Here the CDR3 reads CASAPLDRSQPQHF. The CDR3 DNA is TGCGCCAGCGCTCCCCTGGACAGAAGTCAGCCCCAGCATTTT.

This chain links TRBV2 with TRBJ2-1, with TRBD1 matching over 8 bases. The trim removed 9 bases at V and 7 bases at J, leaving 14 bases unmatched. There are 15 residues in the CDR3. The germline CDR1 and CDR2 sequences are SNHLY and FYNNEI. The CDR3 nucleotides read TGTGCCAGTTTAAGACAGGGGCTAGGTGTGAATGAGCAGTTCTTC. This gives the protein CASLRQGLGVNEQFF.

This chain connects TRBV25-1 to TRBJ2-7; D might be TRBD1 (6 bases). The CDR3 spans 15 residues. Trimming shortened V by 7 bases and J by 0 bases, and 16 bases separated the two germline ends. In germline, CDR1 is MGHDK, CDR2 SYGVNS. CDR3 sequence (DNA): TGTGCCAGCACCCCTCCGGGACACAACTCCTACGAGCAGTACTTC. This codes for CASTPPGHNSYEQYF.

The chain combines TRBV10-3 with TRBJ1-1; a possible D gene is TRBD1 (5 bases). With 3 bases removed from V and 3 bases from J, the gap between germline ends came to 11 bases. The CDR3 runs to 14 residues. Germline CDR1 is ENHRY and CDR2 is SYGVKD. The CDR3 nucleotides read TGTGCCATCAGTGACCGGGGGGAGGACACTGAAGCTTTCTTT. This codes for CAISDRGEDTEAFF.

The sample holds one count of this clone. V is TRBV3-1 (or the pseudogene TRBV3-2) and J is TRBJ1-1, with a tentative D call TRBD1 (5 bases). Trimming removed 1 base from V and 4 bases from J, with 10 bases in between. The CDR3 totals 14 residues. The germline V gene has CDR1 LGHDT and CDR2 YNNKEL (reference sequence). This CDR3 is CASSQGQSSTEAFF. The CDR3 DNA is TGTGCCAGCAGCCAAGGACAGTCGAGCACTGAAGCTTTCTTT.